This T cell receptor beta chain was documented in a study of T-cell memory formation after mild COVID-19. TCRdb passed the 5' RACE reads through MiXCR, listing each CDR3 protein once. This sample has under 50,000 distinct CDR3 sequences; less than 35% occur once, and the top ten carry 43%. CDR1 MRHNA and CDR2 SNTAGT come from the germline V gene. This CDR3 is built from 14 residues. Trimming took off 2 bases at V and 6 bases at J, with 11 bases between the two ends. The chain links TRBV6-4 to TRBJ2-1; no firm D call. The TCR sequence derives from a man in his late teens or twenties who had mild COVID-19 (a few samples of this study predate the infection). Cell type and time point are not known. Input material: PBMCs or a T cell subset sorted from them (not recorded which). The CDR3 DNA reads as TGTGCCAGCAGTGACGGGATAGCAGTCAATGAGCAGTTCTTC. Its translation: CASSDGIAVNEQFF.